This section outlines one T cell receptor (beta chain) sequence together with its context. Its antigen is not known. The data derive from a study of T cell responses to AZD1222 COVID-19 vaccine. In the study overall: Second-dose recipients at about 4 or about 12 weeks were treated as one pooled group.

The V gene end was trimmed by 6 bases and the J gene end by 1 base; junction bases not matched to a gene: 7. This CDR3 spans 15 amino acids. Germline CDR1 is SGHNT and CDR2 is YYREEE (reference sequence). Regarding the study as a whole: Distributed over spike, vaccine-associated CD4 TCRs predominated at 160-218 and 743-854. A rise in Spike-specific TCR breadth and depth followed two AZD1222 doses. There were mostly white British donors and more females than males, and clonal diversity was possibly underestimated.

Assay: immunoSEQ multiplex PCR; the TCRdb copy retains only in-frame clones and omits some. The sample holds 110,000 or so clones; 85% to 90% are singletons and the top ten take around 12%. The gene calls are TRBV5-4 and TRBJ2-3, with TRBD1 matching over 8 bases. The sequencing here drew on peripheral blood, taken on day 0 of AZD1222 vaccination. The receptor was isolated from an adult in good health. The CDR3 is CASIQQGVGTDTQYF. The CDR3 DNA follows: TGTGCCAGCATCCAACAGGGGGTCGGCACAGATACGCAGTATTTT.